This TCR beta chain originates from a study of long-term antiretroviral therapy in people with HIV. Study details: It was about a decade before the 2015 immediate-ART recommendation that the earliest samples were taken.

The study's findings and limits: Upon ART, diversity increased but remained lower than transplant donor controls.

Germline CDR1 LNHDA, CDR2 SQIVND (reference sequence). This CDR3 contains 13 residues. V lost 5 bases to trimming and J lost 9 bases; unmatched junction nucleotides: 2. This clone appeared a few times. As yet, its antigen is unknown. The libraries were made with immunoSEQ v3.0 at survey level. The protocol was immunoSEQ multiplex PCR, while the TCRdb copy is restricted to in-frame clones and leaves out a portion. The data show tens of thousands of clones, approximately 80% seen once. Sequenced here: unsorted PBMCs, sampled 0.3 years after starting antiretroviral therapy. This TCR was sampled from a middle-aged man with HIV. The rearrangement links TRBV19 to TRBJ1-6; TRBD1 matches 9 bases. CDR3: CASSRTGVSPLHF. The CDR3 DNA reads TGTGCCAGTAGTCGGACAGGGGTTTCACCCCTCCACTTT.